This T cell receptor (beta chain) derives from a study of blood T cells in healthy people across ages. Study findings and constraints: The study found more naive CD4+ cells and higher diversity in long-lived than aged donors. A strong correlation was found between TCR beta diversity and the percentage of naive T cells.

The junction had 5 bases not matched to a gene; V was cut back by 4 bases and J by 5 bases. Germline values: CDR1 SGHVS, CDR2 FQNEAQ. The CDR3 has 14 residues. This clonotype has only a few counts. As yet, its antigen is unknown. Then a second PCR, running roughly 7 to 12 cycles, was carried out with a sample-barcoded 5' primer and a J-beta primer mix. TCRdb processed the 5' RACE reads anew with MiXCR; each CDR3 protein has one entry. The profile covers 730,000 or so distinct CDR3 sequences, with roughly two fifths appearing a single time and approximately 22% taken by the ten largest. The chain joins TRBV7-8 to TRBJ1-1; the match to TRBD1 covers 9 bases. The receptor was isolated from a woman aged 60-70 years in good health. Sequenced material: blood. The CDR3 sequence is CASSSGTGRTEAFF. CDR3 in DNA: TGTGCCAGCAGCTCCGGGACAGGGAGGACTGAAGCTTTCTTT.